This T cell receptor beta chain was found in a study of CD8+CD57+ T cells in acquired aplastic anemia. Looking at the study overall: An average of about 3.2 ug of DNA was obtained from sorted CD4+ and CD8+ cells.

Worth noting for this clonotype: Its specificity is unknown.

Study-level points and caveats: Simpson's diversity of CD8+ cells was not significantly different in patients compared with controls.

Patients included in sequencing had previously demonstrated CD8+CD57+ cell expansion by flow cytometry. Trimming took 3 bases from V and 5 from J, leaving 12 bases between them. This CDR3 region has 13 residues. CDR1 is DFQATT and CDR2 is SNEGSKA in the germline V gene (reference sequence). Genomic DNA provided the template from which TCR beta VDJ and CDR3 profiles were obtained. MiXCR, run by TCRdb on the reads, gives a single entry per CDR3 protein. This repertoire shows 150,000 to 200,000 distinct CDR3 sequences, about 45% found once; its top ten account for more than 0.95%. The sample was sorted CD4+, CD8+, or CD8+CD57+ T cells (not recorded which) from PBMCs. This chain connects TRBV20-1 to TRBJ2-3, with D perhaps matching TRBD2 (7 bases). The clonotype originates from a human donor with aplastic anemia. CDR3: CSARRGGEDTQYF. The DNA of the CDR3 is TGCAGTGCTAGGAGGGGGGGCGAAGATACGCAGTATTTT.